One and the same sample provided the 28 T cell receptor beta chains below, sequenced in a study of cytomegalovirus exposure and HLA in healthy donors. The PCR ran on 60 Vbeta and 13 Jbeta primers. Using immunoSEQ multiplex PCR, the repertoire was profiled, and TCRdb retains in-frame clones only, with some absent. The table includes around 90,000 clones, more than 75% detected once. Source material: PBMCs. These receptors originate from a young man in good health and CMV-seropositive.

The chain combines TRBV7-2 with TRBJ1-2, with D maybe TRBD1 (5 bases). V dropped 5 bases and J dropped 4 bases, with 14 bases sitting between them. The germline V gene has CDR1 SGHTA and CDR2 FQGNSA. The CDR3 totals 14 residues. In nucleotides, the CDR3 is TGTGCCAGCAGCCCCATCAGGAGGGGCTATGGCTACACCTTC. Its protein product is CASSPIRRGYGYTF.

This chain connects TRBV10-3 to TRBJ1-1, with D unclear. Germline V CDR1 and CDR2: ENHRY, SYGVKD. V lost 6 bases and J lost 2, with 16 bases in between. This CDR3 region has 15 residues. This chain's CDR3 is CAISTSGVRNTEAFF. The DNA of the CDR3 is TGTGCCATCAGCACCTCCGGGGTCCGAAACACTGAAGCTTTCTTT.

The chain carries TRBV6-1 and TRBJ2-7; D not resolved. Trimming removed 10 bases at V and 0 bases at J, with 7 bases between. This CDR3 is 11 amino acids long. CDR1 is MNHNS, CDR2 SASEGT, per germline. DNA of the CDR3: TGTGCCACCCGGAGCTCCTACGAGCAGTACTTC. Translating it yields CATRSSYEQYF.

This clone was seen a single time. This chain uses TRBV5-1 with TRBJ2-7; maybe TRBD1 (6 bases). Trimming removed 4 bases from V and 3 bases from J, with 17 bases in between. Germline-derived CDR1 and CDR2 are SGHRS and YFSETQ. This CDR3 has 15 residues. The DNA for the CDR3 is TGCGCCAGCAGCGGCCAGGGGTTATGGGACTACGAGCAGTACTTC. Protein product: CASSGQGLWDYEQYF.

The rearrangement joins TRBV19 to TRBJ1-5; the D gene is possibly TRBD1 (5 bases). The germline V and J ends were trimmed by 6 bases and 3 bases, with 6 bases remaining between them. CDR1 and CDR2 (germline): LNHDA, SQIVND (reference sequence). CDR3 length: 12 amino acids. The CDR3 protein is CASRGHNQPQHF. The CDR3 DNA reads TGTGCCAGTAGGGGGCACAATCAGCCCCAGCATTTT.

The chain combines TRBV18 with TRBJ2-7, with TRBD1 identical over 11 bases. V trimming: 3 bases; J trimming: 4 bases; junction bases outside the gene matches: 5. Germline CDR1 is KGHSH and CDR2 is LQKENI. The CDR3 totals 15 residues. This chain's CDR3 is CASSPPRDRGYEQYF. In nucleotides, the CDR3 is TGTGCCAGCTCACCGCCCAGGGACAGGGGGTACGAGCAGTACTTC.

This clone was observed a single time. This chain links TRBV29-1 with TRBJ2-3; D ambiguous. CDR1 is SQVTM, CDR2 ANQGSEA, per germline. The ends were cut back, 4 bases at V and 4 bases at J, with 15 bases in the middle. The CDR3 is made up of 14 amino acids. For the CDR3, the DNA is TGCAGCGTTGTTGGCGGCCCTCGAGCAGATACGCAGTATTTT. Translation: CSVVGGPRADTQYF.

The CDR3 nucleotides read TGTGCCAGCCGACCCGACACAGGGACGCAGTTCTTC. This codes for CASRPDTGTQFF. The V gene is TRBV5-4, the J gene TRBJ2-1, with a possible D match to TRBD1 (6 bases). Germline V CDR1 and CDR2: SGHNT, YYREEE (reference sequence). Trimming removed 7 bases at V and 12 bases at J, with 17 bases between. This CDR3 spans 12 amino acids.

The chain recombines TRBV7-9 with TRBJ2-7, with 8 positions matching TRBD2. Losses at the gene ends were 3 bases for V and 1 base for J; bases not matched to a gene: 11. The CDR3 length is 17 residues. Germline assignment: CDR1 SEHNR and CDR2 FQNEAQ (reference sequence). This chain's CDR3 is CASSFYSASGLSYEQYF. Written as DNA, the CDR3 is TGTGCCAGCAGCTTCTATTCAGCTAGCGGGCTTTCCTACGAGCAGTACTTC.

CDR3 protein: CASSPPQGRYGYTF. The CDR3 bases are TGTGCCAGCTCACCACCGCAGGGGCGCTATGGCTACACCTTC. The chain recombines TRBV18 with TRBJ1-2; TRBD1 is a possible D gene (6 bases). CDR1 and CDR2 (germline): KGHSH, LQKENI. Trimming removed 0 bases from V and 4 bases from J, with 9 bases in between. This CDR3 spans 14 amino acids.

The CDR3 reads CASSYERGWAGELFF. CDR3 bases: TGTGCCAGCAGTTACGAGCGGGGATGGGCCGGGGAGCTGTTTTTT. The chain has TRBV6-5 and TRBJ2-2; the match to TRBD2 covers 7 bases. Germline trimming cut 2 bases from V and 6 bases from J; bases unmatched to any gene: 6. The CDR3 runs to 15 residues. Germline V lookup: CDR1 MNHEY, CDR2 SVGAGI.

The rearrangement joins TRBV27 to TRBJ2-1; the D gene is possibly TRBD1 (6 bases). Germline loops: CDR1 MNHEY, CDR2 SMNVEV (reference sequence). The CDR3 runs 13 residues. Trimming pared 5 bases from V and 5 bases from J, leaving 10 bases between. The CDR3 spells CASSIRGHNEQFF. The CDR3 nucleotides read TGTGCCAGCAGTATCAGGGGCCACAATGAGCAGTTCTTC.

The CDR3 DNA sequence: TGTGCCAGCAGCGCGACAGGGGTCTCTGGAAACACCATATATTTT. This encodes CASSATGVSGNTIYF. This sequence joins TRBV2 and TRBJ1-3; 8 nucleotides agree with TRBD1. Unmatched junction bases numbered 4, after V lost 6 bases and J lost 0 bases. Germline values: CDR1 SNHLY, CDR2 FYNNEI. The CDR3 consists of 15 residues. Complete variable domain (other parts from reference TRBV2 and TRBJ1-3): EPEVTQTPSHQVTQMGQEVILRCVPISNHLYFYWYRQILGQKVEFLVSFYNNEISEKSEIFDDQFSVERPDGSNFTLKIRSTKLEDSAMYFCASSATGVSGNTIYFGEGSWLTVV.

The chain carries TRBV29-1 and TRBJ2-7, with 7 bases matching TRBD1. This CDR3 spans 12 amino acids. J was trimmed by 1 base and V by 4 bases; bases with no gene match: 1. CDR1 is SQVTM, CDR2 ANQGSEA, per germline. In DNA form, the CDR3 reads TGCAGCGTTGGGACAGGTTCCTACGAGCAGTACTTC. Translated, it gives CSVGTGSYEQYF.

J is TRBJ2-6 and V is TRBV13; 8 bases line up with TRBD1. This CDR3 is 18 amino acids long. V gave up 0 bases and J gave up 3 bases; unmatched junction bases: 7. In germline, CDR1 is PRHDT, CDR2 FYEKMQ (reference sequence). The DNA for the CDR3 is TGTGCCAGCAGCTTAGGGACTATTACAGGGGGTGGGGCCAACGTCCTGACTTTC. It codes for CASSLGTITGGGANVLTF.

The J gene is TRBJ1-4, the V gene TRBV2; TRBD1 aligns across 8 bases. CDR1 is SNHLY, CDR2 FYNNEI, per germline. V dropped 7 bases and J dropped 15; count of bases not matched to a gene: 10. The CDR3 is 12 amino acids. The CDR3 reads CASTYRQGNMFF. CDR3 bases: TGTGCCAGCACCTATCGACAGGGGAACATGTTTTTT.

CDR3 DNA: TGCGCCAGCAGTTCGGGACAGAGCAATCAGCCCCAGCATTTT. Protein sequence: CASSSGQSNQPQHF. The chain joins TRBV5-1 to TRBJ1-5; 7 nucleotides line up with TRBD1. Trimming cost V 5 bases and J 1 base; bases outside gene matches: 3. Germline CDR1 reads SGHRS; CDR2 reads YFSETQ. This CDR3 is built from 14 residues.

This sequence joins TRBV19 and TRBJ2-2; D gene uncertain. This CDR3 has 15 residues. Germline V CDR1 and CDR2: LNHDA, SQIVND (reference sequence). Between the trimmed V and J ends, which lost 9 bases and 6 bases, there was a span of 20 bases. DNA of the CDR3: TGTGCCAGCAGCTTTGGTGTGGGCTGGTCCGGGGAGCTGTTTTTT. Amino acid sequence: CASSFGVGWSGELFF.

V is TRBV2 and J is TRBJ2-7; no firm D call. V lost 8 bases and J 4 bases, leaving 6 bases between the germline ends. CDR3 length: 10 residues. From germline, CDR1 is SNHLY and CDR2 FYNNEI. In DNA form, the CDR3 reads TGTGCCAGCTCCCCTTACGAGCAGTACTTC. Translating it yields CASSPYEQYF.

V and J are TRBV5-1 and TRBJ2-7; no reliable D call. CDR3 length: 15 amino acids. Germline CDR1 reads SGHRS; CDR2 reads YFSETQ. The germline V and J ends were trimmed by 0 bases and 4 bases, with 14 bases remaining between them. CDR3 sequence: CASSLEAAGPYEQYF. The CDR3 DNA reads as TGCGCCAGCAGCTTGGAGGCTGCAGGCCCGTACGAGCAGTACTTC.

V is TRBV10-3 and J is TRBJ1-1; D perhaps matches TRBD1 (5 bases). Trimming left V 10 bases short and J 3 bases short, with 9 bases between. There are 11 residues in the CDR3. The V gene's germline CDR1 is ENHRY and CDR2 SYGVKD. CDR3 in amino acids: CATQGYTEAFF. The CDR3 DNA reads TGTGCCACCCAGGGTTACACTGAAGCTTTCTTT.

The V call is TRBV27, the J call TRBJ1-2; a weak D match, TRBD1 (6 bases). V shed 3 bases and J shed 1 base, with 15 bases lying between them. The CDR3 is made up of 16 amino acids. Per the germline V gene, CDR1 is MNHEY and CDR2 is SMNVEV (reference sequence). The CDR3 DNA is TGTGCCAGCAGTTTGAGGGGGTCCCGTGTTAACTATGGCTACACCTTC. As protein: CASSLRGSRVNYGYTF.

The chain employs TRBV11-2 and TRBJ2-1; 7 positions match TRBD1. The CDR3 sequence is 15 residues long. Germline values: CDR1 SGHAT, CDR2 FQNNGV. V lost 2 bases and J lost 8; bases outside the gene matches: 9. CDR3 loop: CASSLFRQGGDEQFF. Written as DNA, the CDR3 is TGTGCCAGCAGCTTATTCCGACAGGGCGGCGATGAGCAGTTCTTC.

About this clone itself: A junction end diverges from the germline sequence, so it may reflect a read error. The V call is TRBV2, the J call TRBJ1-5, with 8 nucleotides matching TRBD1. Germline V gene sequence: CDR1 SNHLY, CDR2 FYNNEI. The CDR3 runs to 14 residues. This chain's CDR3 is CASNEQGGYQPQHF. CDR3 nucleotides: TGTGCCAGCAATGAACAGGGGGGATATCAGCCCCAGCATTTT. Full variable domain (remainder filled in from reference TRBV2 and TRBJ1-5): EPEVTQTPSHQVTQMGQEVILRCVPISNHLYFYWYRQILGQKVEFLVSFYNNEISEKSEIFDDQFSVERPDGSNFTLKIRSTKLEDSAMYFCASNEQGGYQPQHFGDGTRLSIL.

The chain combines TRBV5-5 with TRBJ1-1; D unclear. CDR3 length equals 13 residues. Between the trimmed V and J ends, which lost 1 base and 3 bases, there was a span of 7 bases. Germline CDR1 reads SGHKS; CDR2 reads YYEKEE (reference sequence). The CDR3 here is CASSLQTDTEAFF. For the CDR3, the DNA is TGTGCCAGCAGCTTGCAAACAGACACTGAAGCTTTCTTT. Full variable domain (outside the CDR3, taken from reference TRBV5-5 and TRBJ1-1): DAGVTQSPTHLIKTRGQQVTLRCSPISGHKSVSWYQQVLGQGPQFIFQYYEKEERGRGNFPDRFSARQFPNYSSELNVNALLLGDSALYLCASSLQTDTEAFFGQGTRLTVV.

The chain joins TRBV11-2 to TRBJ2-7, with 8 bases aligning to TRBD1. The CDR3 is 15 residues long. Germline V gene sequence: CDR1 SGHAT, CDR2 FQNNGV. V shed 2 bases, J shed 5 bases, and the junction held 8 bases outside the gene matches. DNA for the CDR3: TGTGCCAGCAGCTTAATGAGGACAGGGTATGACGAGCAGTACTTC. Its protein product is CASSLMRTGYDEQYF.

V usage is TRBV7-9 and J usage is TRBJ2-1; D possibly corresponds to TRBD2 (5 bases). The CDR3 length is 15 residues. Germline lookup yields CDR1 SEHNR and CDR2 FQNEAQ (reference sequence). V lost 5 bases, J lost 4 bases, and 15 bases lay in between. Here the CDR3 DNA reads TGTGCCAGCAGCCGAGGCCTAGCAAATTACAATGAGCAGTTCTTC. Translated, it gives CASSRGLANYNEQFF. The full variable domain, rest sourced from reference TRBV7-9 and TRBJ2-1, is DTGVSQNPRHKITKRGQNVTFRCDPISEHNRLYWYRQTLGQGPEFLTYFQNEAQLEKSRLLSDRFSAERPKGSFSTLEIQRTEQGDSAMYLCASSRGLANYNEQFFGPGTRLTVL.

Written as DNA, the CDR3 is TGTGCCAGCAGCCCTCGGTTCTCCTACGAGCAGTACTTC. This gives the protein CASSPRFSYEQYF. The V call is TRBV5-6, the J call TRBJ2-7; D gene unclear. V shed 4 bases and J shed 0 bases, with 8 bases lying between them. This CDR3 region has 13 residues. Germline values: CDR1 SGHDT, CDR2 YYEEEE.